Shown below are 16 T cell receptor beta chains from a single sample sequenced in a study of T cells expressing NK-cell markers. From its re-call of the 5' RACE reads, TCRdb lists each CDR3 protein once, without DNA. The sample includes 500,000 to 700,000 distinct CDR3 sequences. Sequenced: blood T cells: a sorted CD56 or NKG2C T cell subset, CD4+ or CD8+ T cells, or bulk PBMC T cells (not recorded which). Receptors originate from a man younger than 35 in good health.

J is TRBJ1-2 and V is TRBV6-5. CDR3 size: 15 residues. Germline CDR1 reads MNHEY; CDR2 reads SVGAGI. CDR3 amino acids: CASSYLTGSTRGYTF.

This sequence joins TRBV4-3 and TRBJ2-1; absent DNA, TCRdb's TRBD1 call cannot be checked. Germline V CDR1 and CDR2: LGHNA, YSLEER. The CDR3 runs to 15 residues. The CDR3 is CASSHNRDSYNEQFF.

The V gene is TRBV20-1, the J gene TRBJ2-7; lacking DNA, the TRBD2 call made by TCRdb goes unchecked. The CDR3 consists of 15 residues. Germline-derived CDR1 and CDR2 are DFQATT and SNEGSKA (reference sequence). The CDR3 spells CSARRGTSGSYEQYF.

This chain connects TRBV4-2 to TRBJ2-1; the TRBD2 assignment by TCRdb is unverifiable without DNA. Germline V gene lookup returns CDR1 LGHNA and CDR2 YNFKEQ. The CDR3 runs 13 residues. The CDR3 sequence: CASSQDSGTRRFF.

V usage is TRBV5-1 and J usage is TRBJ2-7; TCRdb outputs TRBD1, but without DNA this stays unchecked. From germline, CDR1 is SGHRS and CDR2 YFSETQ. This CDR3 contains 13 residues. The CDR3 loop reads CASSGTGDGEQYF. Full variable domain (rest looked up from reference TRBV5-1 and TRBJ2-7): KAGVTQTPRYLIKTRGQQVTLSCSPISGHRSVSWYQQTPGQGLQFLFEYFSETQRNKGNFPGRFSGRQFSNSRSEMNVSTLELGDSALYLCASSGTGDGEQYFGPGTRLTVT.

V usage is TRBV20-1 and J usage is TRBJ2-3; there is no DNA to check the TCRdb D call of TRBD1. From germline, CDR1 is DFQATT and CDR2 SNEGSKA (reference sequence). The CDR3 loop spans 16 amino acids. The CDR3 loop reads CSARAGTGTSTDTQYF.

The chain combines TRBV29-1 with TRBJ2-1; TCRdb's D call, TRBD2, is unchecked because there is no DNA. The CDR3 has 18 amino acids. Germline CDR1 and CDR2: SQVTM and ANQGSEA. The chain's CDR3 is CSVILAGGLSSSYNEQFF.

The chain has TRBV5-5 and TRBJ1-2. CDR1 and CDR2 from the germline V gene are SGHKS and YYEKEE (reference sequence). This CDR3 contains 11 residues. CDR3 loop: CASSLVVGYTF.

J is TRBJ2-6 and V is TRBV29-1. In germline, CDR1 is SQVTM, CDR2 ANQGSEA. CDR3 length equals 14 residues. The CDR3 sequence: CSVAEFSGANVLTF.

This rearrangement joins TRBV7-9 to TRBJ2-1; TCRdb designates TRBD2, a call that cannot be tested without DNA. The CDR3 loop spans 17 amino acids. Per germline, CDR1 SEHNR and CDR2 FQNEAQ (reference sequence). CDR3 protein: CASSLPRLAGPRDEQFF.

The chain combines TRBV12-3 or TRBV12-4 with TRBJ1-2; TCRdb names TRBD1, which stays unverified in the absence of DNA. CDR3 size: 11 residues. CDR3 protein: CASSYRDGYTF.

V gene TRBV2 combines with J gene TRBJ1-1. The germline V gene encodes CDR1 SNHLY and CDR2 FYNNEI. The CDR3 covers 15 residues. The CDR3 loop reads CASSEAARWNTEAFF.

The chain joins TRBV3-1 to TRBJ1-3; TCRdb gives TRBD1 as the D gene, but with no DNA this cannot be confirmed. This CDR3 comprises 16 residues. Looked up from germline, CDR1 is LGHDT and CDR2 is YNNKEL (reference sequence). CDR3 in amino acids: CASSQAGQRSGNTIYF.

The V call is TRBV11-2, the J call TRBJ1-3; TCRdb picks TRBD1, but there is no DNA to check that call. CDR1 SGHAT and CDR2 FQNNGV come from the germline V gene. The CDR3 sequence is 15 residues long. The CDR3 here is CASSAGQGKGNTIYF.

This chain links TRBV5-1 with TRBJ2-3; TCRdb returns TRBD1, unconfirmable since there is no DNA. Germline values: CDR1 SGHRS, CDR2 YFSETQ. This CDR3 contains 14 residues. Here the CDR3 reads CASSYTGSPDTQYF.

This rearrangement joins TRBV5-6 to TRBJ2-1. Germline V gene lookup returns CDR1 SGHDT and CDR2 YYEEEE. This CDR3 has 16 amino acids. The CDR3: CASSLIKSVTYNEQFF. The entire variable domain, with the rest obtained from reference TRBV5-6 and TRBJ2-1, is as follows: DAGVTQSPTHLIKTRGQQVTLRCSPKSGHDTVSWYQQALGQGPQFIFQYYEEEERQRGNFPDRFSGHQFPNYSSELNVNALLLGDSALYLCASSLIKSVTYNEQFFGPGTRLTVL.